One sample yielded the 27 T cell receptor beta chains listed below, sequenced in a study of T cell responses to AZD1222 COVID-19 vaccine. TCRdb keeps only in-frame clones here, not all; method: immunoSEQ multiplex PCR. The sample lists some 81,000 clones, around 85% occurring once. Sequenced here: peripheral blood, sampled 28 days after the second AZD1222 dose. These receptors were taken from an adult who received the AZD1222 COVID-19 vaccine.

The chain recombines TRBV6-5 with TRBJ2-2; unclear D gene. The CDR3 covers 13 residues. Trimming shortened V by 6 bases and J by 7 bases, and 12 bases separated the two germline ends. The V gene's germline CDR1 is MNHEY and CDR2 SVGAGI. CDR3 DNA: TGTGCCAGCAGCCTAGGGCTCTACGGGGAGCTGTTTTTT. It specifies CASSLGLYGELFF.

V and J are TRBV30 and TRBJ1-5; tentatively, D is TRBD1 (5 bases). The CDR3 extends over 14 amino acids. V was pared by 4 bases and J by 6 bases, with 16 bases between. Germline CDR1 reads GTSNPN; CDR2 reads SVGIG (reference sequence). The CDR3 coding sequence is TGTGCCTGGACATTAGGGGTCGAGGGTCAGCCCCAGCATTTT. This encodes CAWTLGVEGQPQHF.

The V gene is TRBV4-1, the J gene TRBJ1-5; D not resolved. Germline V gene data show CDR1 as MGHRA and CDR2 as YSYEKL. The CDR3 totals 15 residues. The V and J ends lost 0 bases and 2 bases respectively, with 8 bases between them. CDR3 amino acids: CASSQEQRGNQPQHF. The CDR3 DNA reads TGCGCCAGCAGCCAAGAACAACGGGGCAATCAGCCCCAGCATTTT.

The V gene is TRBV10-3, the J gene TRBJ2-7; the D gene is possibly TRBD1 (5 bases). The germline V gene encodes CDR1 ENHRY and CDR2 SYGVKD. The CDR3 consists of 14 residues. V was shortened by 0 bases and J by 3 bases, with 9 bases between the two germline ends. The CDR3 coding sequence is TGTGCCATCAGTGAGTCAGGGGCGCGCTACGAGCAGTACTTC. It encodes CAISESGARYEQYF.

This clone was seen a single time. DNA of the CDR3: TGTGCCAGCAGCACCAGGGTGTCCGCAACTAATGAAAAACTGTTTTTT. Translation gives CASSTRVSATNEKLFF. V is TRBV7-9 and J is TRBJ1-4, with D perhaps matching TRBD1 (5 bases). Trimming stripped 5 bases from V and 0 bases from J, with 13 bases between. CDR3 length: 16 residues. Germline loops: CDR1 SEHNR, CDR2 FQNEAQ (reference sequence).

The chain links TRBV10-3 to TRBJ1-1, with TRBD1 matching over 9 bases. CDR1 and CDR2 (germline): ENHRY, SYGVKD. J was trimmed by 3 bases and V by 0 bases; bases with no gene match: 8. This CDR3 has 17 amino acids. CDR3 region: CAISESTGGARYTEAFF. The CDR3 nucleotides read TGTGCCATCAGTGAGTCCACAGGGGGCGCTCGGTACACTGAAGCTTTCTTT.

As DNA, the CDR3 is TGTGCCAGCAGCTTTAACACTGAAGCTTTCTTT. Its translation is CASSFNTEAFF. The genes are TRBV3-1 (or the pseudogene TRBV3-2) and TRBJ1-1; no clear D gene. This CDR3 spans 11 amino acids. V was cut by 5 bases and J by 2 bases, with 3 bases left in between. Per the germline V gene, CDR1 is LGHDT and CDR2 is YNNKEL (reference sequence).

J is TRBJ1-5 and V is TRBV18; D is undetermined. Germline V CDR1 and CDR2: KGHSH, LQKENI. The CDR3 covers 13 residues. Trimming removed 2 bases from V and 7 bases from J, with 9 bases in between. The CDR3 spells CASSPALEQPQHF. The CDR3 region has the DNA TGTGCCAGCTCACCAGCCTTGGAGCAGCCCCAGCATTTT.

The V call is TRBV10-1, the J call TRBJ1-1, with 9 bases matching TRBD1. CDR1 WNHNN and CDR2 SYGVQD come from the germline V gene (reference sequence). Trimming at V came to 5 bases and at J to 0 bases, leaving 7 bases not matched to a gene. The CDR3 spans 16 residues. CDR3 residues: CASSRTGEGVNTEAFF. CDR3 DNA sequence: TGCGCCAGCAGTCGGACAGGGGAAGGAGTGAACACTGAAGCTTTCTTT.

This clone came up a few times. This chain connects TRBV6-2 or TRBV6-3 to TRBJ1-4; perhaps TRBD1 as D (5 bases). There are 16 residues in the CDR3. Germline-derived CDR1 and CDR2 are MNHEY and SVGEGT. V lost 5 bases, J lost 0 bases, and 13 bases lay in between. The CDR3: CASSGSGRATNEKLFF. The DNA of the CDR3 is TGTGCCAGCAGTGGCAGCGGCAGGGCAACTAATGAAAAACTGTTTTTT.

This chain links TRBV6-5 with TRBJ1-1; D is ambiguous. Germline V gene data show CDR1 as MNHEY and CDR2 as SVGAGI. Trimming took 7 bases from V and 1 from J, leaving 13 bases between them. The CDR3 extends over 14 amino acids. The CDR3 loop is CASTAPGSNTEAFF. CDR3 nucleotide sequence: TGTGCCAGCACTGCACCGGGATCGAACACTGAAGCTTTCTTT.

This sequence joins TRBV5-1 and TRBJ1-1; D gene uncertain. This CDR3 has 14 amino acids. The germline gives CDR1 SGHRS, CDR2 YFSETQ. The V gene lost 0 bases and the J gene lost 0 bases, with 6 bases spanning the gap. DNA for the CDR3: TGCGCCAGCAGCTTGGGGGGAATGAACACTGAAGCTTTCTTT. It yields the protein CASSLGGMNTEAFF.

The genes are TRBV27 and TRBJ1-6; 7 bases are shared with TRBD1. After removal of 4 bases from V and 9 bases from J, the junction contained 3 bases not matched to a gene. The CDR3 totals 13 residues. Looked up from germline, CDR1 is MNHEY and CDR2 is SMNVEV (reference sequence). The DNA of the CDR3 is TGTGCCAGCAGTTCGGACAGGCGTTCACCCCTCCACTTT. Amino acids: CASSSDRRSPLHF.

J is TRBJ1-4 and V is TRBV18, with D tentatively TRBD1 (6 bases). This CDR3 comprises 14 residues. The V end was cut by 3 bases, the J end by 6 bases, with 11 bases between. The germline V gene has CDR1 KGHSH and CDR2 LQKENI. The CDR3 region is CASSPQGGDEKLFF. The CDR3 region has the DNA TGTGCCAGCTCACCGCAAGGGGGGGATGAAAAACTGTTTTTT.

DNA for the CDR3: TGTGCCAGCAGCTTAGTGAGACAACGGGGGACCCAGTACTTC. Its protein product is CASSLVRQRGTQYF. The J gene is TRBJ2-5, the V gene TRBV7-8; D might be TRBD2 (5 bases). From germline, CDR1 is SGHVS and CDR2 FQNEAQ. The CDR3 is 14 amino acids. Trimming removed 1 base from V and 7 bases from J, with 13 bases in between.

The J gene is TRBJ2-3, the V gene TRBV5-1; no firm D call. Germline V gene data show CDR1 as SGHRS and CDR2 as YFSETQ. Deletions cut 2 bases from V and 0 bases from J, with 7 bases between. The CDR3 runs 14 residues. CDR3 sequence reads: CASSFEASTDTQYF. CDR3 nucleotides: TGCGCCAGCAGCTTTGAGGCTAGCACAGATACGCAGTATTTT.

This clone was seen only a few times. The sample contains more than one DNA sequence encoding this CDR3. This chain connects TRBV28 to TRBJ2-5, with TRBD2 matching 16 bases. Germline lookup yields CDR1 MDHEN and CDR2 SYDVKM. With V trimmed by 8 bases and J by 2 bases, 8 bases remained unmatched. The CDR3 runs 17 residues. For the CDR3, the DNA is TGTGCCAGCTCGAGGGCGGGACTAGCGGGGGGGCAAGAGACCCAGTACTTC. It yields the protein CASSRAGLAGGQETQYF. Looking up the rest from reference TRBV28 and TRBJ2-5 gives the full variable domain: DVKVTQSSRYLVKRTGEKVFLECVQDMDHENMFWYRQDPGLGLRLIYFSYDVKMKEKGDIPEGYSVSREKKERFSLILESASTNQTSMYLCASSRAGLAGGQETQYFGPGTRLLVL.

The CDR3 nucleotides are TGTGCCAGCAGTTCCACCTCAGACTACTACAATGAGCAGTTCTTC. Its translation is CASSSTSDYYNEQFF. The chain employs TRBV28 and TRBJ2-1; possible D gene TRBD2, 5 bases. There are 15 residues in the CDR3. CDR1 MDHEN and CDR2 SYDVKM come from the germline V gene. The ends were cut back, 4 bases at V and 3 bases at J, with 13 bases in the middle.

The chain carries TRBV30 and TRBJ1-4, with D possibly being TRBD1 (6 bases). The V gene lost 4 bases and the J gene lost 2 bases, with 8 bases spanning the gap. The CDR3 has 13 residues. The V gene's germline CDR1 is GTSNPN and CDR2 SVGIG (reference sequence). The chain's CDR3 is CAWNRATNEKLFF. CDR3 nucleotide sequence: TGTGCCTGGAACAGGGCTACTAATGAAAAACTGTTTTTT.

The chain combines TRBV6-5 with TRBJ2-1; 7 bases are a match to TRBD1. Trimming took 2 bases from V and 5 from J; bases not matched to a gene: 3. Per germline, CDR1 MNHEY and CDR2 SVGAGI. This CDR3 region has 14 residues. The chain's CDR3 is CASSYGDRNNEQFF. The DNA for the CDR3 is TGTGCCAGCAGTTACGGGGACAGAAACAATGAGCAGTTCTTC.

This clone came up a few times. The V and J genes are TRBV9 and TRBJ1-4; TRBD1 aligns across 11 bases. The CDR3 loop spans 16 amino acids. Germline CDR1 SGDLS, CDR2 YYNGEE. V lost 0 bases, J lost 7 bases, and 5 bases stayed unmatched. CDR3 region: CASSVATGQGGEKLFF. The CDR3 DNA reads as TGTGCCAGCAGCGTAGCTACGGGACAGGGGGGTGAAAAACTGTTTTTT.

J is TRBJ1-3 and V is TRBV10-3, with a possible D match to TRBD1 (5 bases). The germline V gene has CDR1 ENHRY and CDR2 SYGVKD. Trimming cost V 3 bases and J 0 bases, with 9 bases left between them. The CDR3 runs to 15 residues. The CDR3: CAISETGLSGNTIYF. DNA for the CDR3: TGTGCCATCAGTGAAACGGGACTCTCTGGAAACACCATATATTTT.

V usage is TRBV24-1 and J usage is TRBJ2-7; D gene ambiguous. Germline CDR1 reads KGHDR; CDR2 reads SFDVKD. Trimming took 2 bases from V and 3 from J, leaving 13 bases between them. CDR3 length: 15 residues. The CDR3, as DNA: TGTGCCACCAGTGATTCTAAGACTCAGCACTACGAGCAGTACTTC. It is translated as CATSDSKTQHYEQYF.

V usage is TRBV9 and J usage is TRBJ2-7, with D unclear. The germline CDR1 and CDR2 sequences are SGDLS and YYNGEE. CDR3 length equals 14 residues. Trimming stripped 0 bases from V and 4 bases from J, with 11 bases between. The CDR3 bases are TGTGCCAGCAGCGTAGCGGAGATGGGATACGAGCAGTACTTC. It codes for CASSVAEMGYEQYF.

The CDR3 here is CASSLGQRTQDEQFF. The CDR3 DNA follows: TGCGCCAGCAGCTTGGGTCAAAGGACTCAGGATGAGCAGTTCTTC. The J gene is TRBJ2-1, the V gene TRBV5-1, with D maybe TRBD2 (5 bases). The V gene's germline CDR1 is SGHRS and CDR2 YFSETQ. The germline V and J ends were trimmed by 0 bases and 8 bases, with 15 bases remaining between them. The CDR3 sequence is 15 residues long.

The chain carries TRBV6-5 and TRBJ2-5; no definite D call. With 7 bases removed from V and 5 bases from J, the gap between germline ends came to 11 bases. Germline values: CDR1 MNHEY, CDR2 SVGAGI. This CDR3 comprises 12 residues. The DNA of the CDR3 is TGTGCCAGCAATGCAGTTGGGGAGACCCAGTACTTC. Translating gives CASNAVGETQYF.

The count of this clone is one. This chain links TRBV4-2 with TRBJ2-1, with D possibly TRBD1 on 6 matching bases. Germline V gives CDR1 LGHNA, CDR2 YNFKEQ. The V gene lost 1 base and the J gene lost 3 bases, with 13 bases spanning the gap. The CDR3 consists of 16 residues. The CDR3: CASSQAGTGLYNEQFF. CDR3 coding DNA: TGTGCCAGCAGCCAAGCAGGAACAGGGCTCTACAATGAGCAGTTCTTC.